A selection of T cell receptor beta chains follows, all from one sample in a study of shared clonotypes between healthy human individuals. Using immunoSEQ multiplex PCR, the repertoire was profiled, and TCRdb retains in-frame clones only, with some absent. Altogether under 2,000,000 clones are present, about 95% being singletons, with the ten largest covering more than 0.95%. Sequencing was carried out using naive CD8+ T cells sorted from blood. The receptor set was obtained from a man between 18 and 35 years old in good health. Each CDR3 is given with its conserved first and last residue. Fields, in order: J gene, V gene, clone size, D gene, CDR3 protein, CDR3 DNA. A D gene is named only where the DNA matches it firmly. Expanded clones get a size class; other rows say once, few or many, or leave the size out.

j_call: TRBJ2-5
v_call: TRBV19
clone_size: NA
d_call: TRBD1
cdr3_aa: CASSIGTGDETQYF
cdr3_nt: TGTGCCAGTAGTATTGGGACAGGGGACGAGACCCAGTACTTC

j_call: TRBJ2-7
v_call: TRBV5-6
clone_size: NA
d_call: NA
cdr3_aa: CASSWDRGPYEQYF
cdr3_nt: TGTGCCAGCAGCTGGGACCGGGGCCCCTACGAGCAGTACTTC

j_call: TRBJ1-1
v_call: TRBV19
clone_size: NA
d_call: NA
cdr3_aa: CASSIVTDWNTEAFF
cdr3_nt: TGTGCCAGTAGTATAGTGACAGATTGGAACACTGAAGCTTTCTTT

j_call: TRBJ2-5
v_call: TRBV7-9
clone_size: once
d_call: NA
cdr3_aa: CASKADQETQYF
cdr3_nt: TGTGCCAGCAAAGCGGACCAAGAGACCCAGTACTTC

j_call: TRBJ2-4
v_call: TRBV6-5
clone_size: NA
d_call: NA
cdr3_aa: CASSWDGGIQYF
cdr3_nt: TGTGCCAGCAGTTGGGACGGAGGAATTCAGTACTTC

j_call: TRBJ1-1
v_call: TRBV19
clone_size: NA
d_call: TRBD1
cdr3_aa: CASSPTRWDSPNTEAFF
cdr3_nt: TGTGCCAGTAGTCCAACACGGTGGGACAGCCCGAACACTGAAGCTTTCTTT

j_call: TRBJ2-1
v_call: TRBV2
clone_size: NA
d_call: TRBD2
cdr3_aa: CASSHRLAETSYNEQFF
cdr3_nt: TGTGCCAGCAGCCACCGACTAGCGGAGACCTCCTACAATGAGCAGTTCTTC

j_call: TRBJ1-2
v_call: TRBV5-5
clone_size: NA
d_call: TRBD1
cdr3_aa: CASSLEQGAYGYTF
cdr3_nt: TGTGCCAGCAGCTTGGAGCAGGGGGCCTATGGCTACACCTTC

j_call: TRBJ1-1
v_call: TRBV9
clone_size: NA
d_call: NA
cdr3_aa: CASSPTPGSTEAFF
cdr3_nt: TGTGCCAGCAGCCCCACACCGGGGAGCACTGAAGCTTTCTTT

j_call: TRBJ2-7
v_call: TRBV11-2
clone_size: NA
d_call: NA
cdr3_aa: CASSLVGTEQYF
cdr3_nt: TGTGCCAGCAGCTTAGTAGGTACCGAGCAGTACTTC

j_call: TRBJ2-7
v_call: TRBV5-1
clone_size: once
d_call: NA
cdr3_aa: CASTAYEQYF
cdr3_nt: TGCGCCAGCACGGCCTACGAGCAGTACTTC

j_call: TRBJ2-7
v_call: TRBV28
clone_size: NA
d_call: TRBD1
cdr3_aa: CASIRTGYDEQYF
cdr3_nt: TGTGCCAGCATCCGGACAGGGTATGACGAGCAGTACTTC

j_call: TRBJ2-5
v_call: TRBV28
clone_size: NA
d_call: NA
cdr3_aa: CASSLSPEETQYF
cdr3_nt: TGTGCCAGCAGTTTATCCCCGGAAGAGACCCAGTACTTC

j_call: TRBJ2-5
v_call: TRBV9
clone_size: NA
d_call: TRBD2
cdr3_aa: CASSAGLAGLQETQYF
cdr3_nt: TGTGCCAGCAGCGCCGGACTAGCGGGACTCCAAGAGACCCAGTACTTC

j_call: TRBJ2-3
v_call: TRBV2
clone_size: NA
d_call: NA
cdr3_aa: CASSAAPSFVADTQYF
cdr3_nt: TGTGCCAGCAGTGCGGCCCCCTCTTTTGTTGCAGATACGCAGTATTTT

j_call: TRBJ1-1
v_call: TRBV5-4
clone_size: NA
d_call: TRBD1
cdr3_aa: CASSWDREIMEAFF
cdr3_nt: TGTGCCAGCAGTTGGGACAGGGAGATTATGGAGGCTTTCTTT

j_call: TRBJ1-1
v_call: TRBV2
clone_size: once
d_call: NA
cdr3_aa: CASSEFGAAMNTEAFF
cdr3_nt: TGTGCCAGCAGTGAATTTGGGGCGGCTATGAACACTGAAGCTTTCTTT

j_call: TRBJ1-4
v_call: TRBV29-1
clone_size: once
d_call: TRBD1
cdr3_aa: CSVGGTGFLFF
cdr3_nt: TGCAGCGTTGGTGGGACAGGATTCCTGTTTTTT

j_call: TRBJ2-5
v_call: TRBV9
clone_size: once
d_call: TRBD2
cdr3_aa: CASSPGGGSGQETQYF
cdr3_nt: TGTGCCAGCAGCCCCGGGGGGGGTAGCGGCCAAGAGACCCAGTACTTC

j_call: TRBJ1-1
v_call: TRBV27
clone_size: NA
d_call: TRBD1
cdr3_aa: CASSFTGANTEAFF
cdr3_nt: TGTGCCAGCAGTTTTACAGGGGCTAACACTGAAGCTTTCTTT

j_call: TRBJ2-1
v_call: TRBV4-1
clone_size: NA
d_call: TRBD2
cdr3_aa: CASSQDLVGGLAGWEQFF
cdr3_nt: TGCGCCAGCAGCCAAGATTTAGTCGGGGGACTAGCGGGATGGGAGCAGTTCTTC